This T cell receptor beta chain was obtained from a study of blood T cell repertoires in COVID-19 (dated by TCRdb to about 2020). Turning to the overall study: The collaborator samples originated in the United States, Italy and Spain and spanned the acute and convalescent phases of COVID-19. The prospective study material was composed of cDNA or gDNA derived from T cells, B-cell-depleted T cells, or PBMCs. A de-identified subject ID, COVID-19 status, age in years and sex were almost always included in the sample metadata. The samples were drawn from the first 160 participants of the ongoing ImmuneRACE study and from 950 to 1,500 subjects provided by 6 global collaborators. Deeply sampled blood TCRbeta repertoires from subjects exposed to, actively infected with, or recovered from COVID-19 were included in the dataset. HLA class I and class II types, where available, came from metadata supplied by the sample provider rather than from assay-based typing. The repertoires were made available in a free public database intended to serve as a resource for research on the immune response to SARS-CoV-2.

Whole blood was collected in K2EDTA tubes by collaborating institutions according to the institutions' own protocols. For TCRbeta analysis, collaborators shipped samples in one of three forms: frozen whole blood, isolated PBMCs, or DNA extracted from either of those sample types. The paper as a whole reports these results and caveats: How much clinical and demographic metadata was included differed by source and by participant, and the metadata was provided uncurated.

CDR1 is given as SGHAT and CDR2 as FQNNGV, both from the germline V gene. The CDR3 has 15 amino acids, counting the end cysteine and phenylalanine. Just the 45-base CDR3 DNA is kept, in frame starting at base 1. V and J lose 0 bases and 6 bases, and a span of 12 bases separates them. TCRbeta CDR3 regions were amplified from genomic DNA by means of the immunoSEQ Assay, a bias-controlled multiplex PCR. The original methods were these. Within the assay, amplification of reference gene primers was used to estimate how many nucleated cells each sample contained. To quantify the absolute abundance of each unique TCRbeta CDR3 rearrangement, sequence reads were collapsed and filtered. Productive Simpson clonality was computed per sample as the square root of Simpson's diversity index over productive rearrangements. TCRdb obtained this table from immuneACCESS and retained in-frame rearrangements with V and J assigned. These tables miss some clones; where compared with another copy, unresolved V genes account for less than half of the shortfall, and the remainder is unexplained. The V and J calls and the clone size are those of that table, but D and trimming were determined from the DNA. The sample records roughly 100,000 clones, more than 80% of which are singletons. The biggest ten clones account for roughly 9.4% of the sample.

As regards this clone: Its target antigen remains unknown. The record has no base qualities; no much larger clone is one base away.

Material for sequencing was peripheral blood. This receptor was identified in a woman in her seventies with acute or convalescent COVID-19. Rearrangement joined TRBV11-2 to TRBJ2-1; 5 matching bases give a weak D call of TRBD1. The CDR3 protein sequence reads: CASSLDFGRVNEQFF. The DNA is TGTGCCAGCAGCTTAGACTTCGGCAGGGTCAATGAGCAGTTCTTC.